The next 16 T cell receptor beta chains were all read from a single sample in a study of T cell responses to AZD1222 COVID-19 vaccine. Sequencing used immunoSEQ multiplex PCR; TCRdb keeps in-frame clones, though not all of them. The sample consists of about 160,000 clones, 94% of them appearing once. This specimen was peripheral blood, taken on day 0 of AZD1222 vaccination. These receptor sequences come from an adult in good health.

This chain links TRBV18 with TRBJ1-1; no reliable D call. This CDR3 contains 15 residues. The germline V and J ends were trimmed by 0 bases and 0 bases, with 8 bases remaining between them. Germline-derived CDR1 and CDR2 are KGHSH and LQKENI. In DNA form, the CDR3 reads TGTGCCAGCTCACCACCGAGCAGATTGAACACTGAAGCTTTCTTT. Protein sequence: CASSPPSRLNTEAFF.

The V call is TRBV14, the J call TRBJ1-2; D may be TRBD1 (5 bases). CDR3 size: 16 residues. V shed 2 bases and J shed 4 bases, with 17 bases lying between them. Germline CDR1 and CDR2: SGHDN and FVKESK. CDR3 DNA: TGTGCCAGCAGCCAAAAGAACCGGGACGGACCCTATGGCTACACCTTC. Its translation: CASSQKNRDGPYGYTF.

This chain connects TRBV10-3 to TRBJ2-7, with D maybe TRBD2 (6 bases). Germline V gives CDR1 ENHRY, CDR2 SYGVKD. CDR3 length: 14 amino acids. The germline V and J ends were trimmed by 0 bases and 6 bases, with 12 bases remaining between them. Here the CDR3 reads CAISESFLAAEQYV. As DNA, the CDR3 is TGTGCCATCAGTGAGTCGTTTTTAGCGGCCGAGCAGTACGTC.

V usage is TRBV15 and J usage is TRBJ2-3; 8 bases map to TRBD2. V trimming: 1 base; J trimming: 4 bases; junction bases outside the gene matches: 13. CDR1 LNHNV and CDR2 YYDKDF come from the germline V gene (reference sequence). The CDR3 is made up of 18 amino acids. Written as DNA, the CDR3 is TGTGCCACCAGCAGAGTGGTCACGGCCGGACTAGCCTCAGATACGCAGTATTTT. Protein: CATSRVVTAGLASDTQYF.

The chain joins TRBV11-1 to TRBJ1-1; 7 bases are shared with TRBD1. Germline V CDR1 and CDR2: SGHAT, FQDESV (reference sequence). Trimming at V came to 1 base and at J to 4 bases, leaving 3 bases not matched to a gene. The CDR3 is made up of 14 amino acids. The CDR3 DNA is TGTGCCAGCAGCTTAGAGGCAGGGGGCACTGAAGCTTTCTTT. Translation gives CASSLEAGGTEAFF. Full variable domain (outside the CDR3, taken from reference TRBV11-1 and TRBJ1-1): EAEVAQSPRYKITEKSQAVAFWCDPISGHATLYWYRQILGQGPELLVQFQDESVVDDSQLPKDRFSAERLKGVDSTLKIQPAELGDSAMYLCASSLEAGGTEAFFGQGTRLTVV.

The chain carries TRBV12-5 and TRBJ2-2; no firm D call. The germline CDR1 and CDR2 sequences are LGHNT and FRNRAP. CDR3 length equals 12 residues. V gave up 6 bases and J gave up 9 bases, with 11 bases separating them. This CDR3 is CASGAGLRELFF. In DNA form, the CDR3 reads TGTGCTAGTGGGGCCGGGTTGCGGGAGCTGTTTTTT.

DNA for the CDR3: TGTGCCAGCAGCTTATACAGGGACCATGGCTACACCTTC. Protein product: CASSLYRDHGYTF. The chain couples TRBV7-2 to TRBJ1-2, with D perhaps TRBD1 (6 bases). V was pared by 2 bases and J by 6 bases, with 10 bases between. CDR3 length: 13 amino acids. The V gene's germline CDR1 is SGHTA and CDR2 FQGNSA.

This clone was detected a few times. This chain connects TRBV12-5 to TRBJ2-5; D call uncertain. The V end lost 2 bases, the J end lost 5 bases, and 3 bases lay between the germline ends. The CDR3 extends over 11 amino acids. Germline V CDR1 and CDR2: LGHNT, FRNRAP. CDR3 in amino acids: CASGLWETQYF. CDR3 sequence (DNA): TGTGCTAGTGGTTTGTGGGAGACCCAGTACTTC.

The chain recombines TRBV19 with TRBJ2-3; possible D gene TRBD2, 7 bases. CDR1 is LNHDA and CDR2 is SQIVND in the germline V gene (reference sequence). V lost 4 bases, J lost 4 bases, and 12 bases lay in between. The CDR3 is 14 residues long. Written as DNA, the CDR3 is TGTGCCAGTAGTAGTGGGGGGGGGCCAGATACGCAGTATTTT. It codes for CASSSGGGPDTQYF.

The chain carries TRBV7-6 and TRBJ2-5, with TRBD2 matching over 11 bases. J gave up 5 bases and V 5 bases, and 7 bases lay outside the gene matches. CDR3 length equals 15 residues. The germline V gene has CDR1 SGHVS and CDR2 FNYEAQ. CDR3 protein: CASSPIAGGRETQYF. CDR3 DNA sequence: TGTGCCAGCAGCCCAATAGCGGGGGGGCGGGAGACCCAGTACTTC.

The chain links TRBV7-2 to TRBJ2-7; no definite D call. The CDR3 sequence is 14 residues long. V dropped 0 bases and J dropped 1 base, with 7 bases sitting between them. Germline CDR1 is SGHTA and CDR2 is FQGNSA. The chain's CDR3 is CASSLAGFSYEQYV. The CDR3 DNA is TGTGCCAGCAGCTTAGCGGGATTTTCCTACGAGCAGTACGTC.

The chain carries TRBV5-4 and TRBJ2-1; 14 bases agree with TRBD2. V lost 1 base, J lost 6 bases, and 3 bases stayed unmatched. This CDR3 has 16 residues. Looked up from germline, CDR1 is SGHNT and CDR2 is YYREEE (reference sequence). CDR3 residues: CASSLWTSGRTNEQFF. CDR3 coding DNA: TGTGCCAGCAGCTTGTGGACTAGCGGGAGGACCAATGAGCAGTTCTTC.

The CDR3 sequence: CASSRRNSLIGGRDNEQFF. The CDR3, as DNA: TGTGCCAGCTCGAGGAGGAACTCCCTCATAGGGGGGAGAGACAATGAGCAGTTCTTC. The V gene is TRBV4-2, the J gene TRBJ2-1, with D perhaps being TRBD1 or TRBD2 (6 bases each). CDR3 length: 19 amino acids. The germline CDR1 and CDR2 sequences are LGHNA and YNFKEQ. With 8 bases removed from V and 5 bases from J, the gap between germline ends came to 31 bases.

This clone was counted a few times. This chain uses TRBV10-3 with TRBJ2-1; TRBD1 matches at 8 bases. The CDR3 consists of 15 residues. V lost 5 bases, J lost 2 bases, and 5 bases stayed unmatched. Germline loops: CDR1 ENHRY, CDR2 SYGVKD. CDR3 sequence reads: CAISPDRGTYNEQFF. In DNA, the CDR3 is TGTGCCATCAGTCCTGACAGGGGAACCTACAATGAGCAGTTCTTC.

The chain joins TRBV5-5 to TRBJ2-1; TRBD2 matches at 12 bases. The V gene's germline CDR1 is SGHKS and CDR2 YYEKEE (reference sequence). The J segment lost 5 bases and the V segment lost 4 bases, leaving 4 bases of the junction unmatched. The CDR3 has 15 residues. The CDR3 loop reads CASSPRTSGNNEQFF. CDR3 in DNA: TGTGCCAGCAGCCCCAGGACTAGCGGGAACAATGAGCAGTTCTTC.

The rearrangement uses TRBV2 and TRBJ2-3, with 10 bases aligning to TRBD2. V lost 5 bases, J lost 3 bases, and 2 bases stayed unmatched. The CDR3 is 14 residues long. Germline values: CDR1 SNHLY, CDR2 FYNNEI. CDR3 region: CASSQGLATDTQYF. Here the CDR3 DNA reads TGTGCCAGCAGTCAGGGACTAGCGACAGATACGCAGTATTTT.